This paragraph covers one TCR beta chain sequence. Its target is unknown. All donors participated as healthy donors of bone marrow. The CDR3 covers 14 residues. Germline V gene sequence: CDR1 KGHSH, CDR2 LQKENI. V gave up 6 bases and J gave up 6 bases; unmatched junction bases: 11. The sample originates from a study of cytomegalovirus exposure and HLA in healthy donors. General study findings and limits: Accurate prediction of HLA-A and HLA-B alleles (for most subjects) was reportedly achieved from TCR beta sequences. In all likelihood, a cluster of highly shared sequence variants was a sequencing artifact.

The PCR used 60 Vbeta and 13 Jbeta primers. Data came from immunoSEQ multiplex PCR; TCRdb stores just in-frame clones and leaves some out. The sample has 100,000 to 150,000 clones; approximately 80% are singletons. This chain uses TRBV18 with TRBJ2-7; TRBD1 matches at 7 bases. The source material was PBMCs. The TCR was taken from a man aged 50-60 years in good health and CMV-seronegative. CDR3 sequence: CASSLGGPTLEQYF. CDR3 sequence (DNA): TGTGCCAGCTCTCTAGGGGGCCCCACTCTCGAGCAGTACTTC.